The rows below give T cell receptor beta chains drawn from one sample of a study of radiation and T cells in renal cell carcinoma. Profiled with immunoSEQ multiplex PCR; TCRdb holds only in-frame clones, not every one. This sample has about 140,000 clones; 83% occur once, and the top ten carry around 25%. The input for sequencing was blood, taken from a patient whose treatment included radiotherapy and nephrectomy. Every receptor here comes from a woman aged 45 to 65 with renal cell carcinoma. The CDR3 runs from the conserved cysteine through the conserved F or W. Each record gives: V gene, J gene, D gene, clone size, CDR3 protein, CDR3 DNA. The D gene is left open where the match is weak. Clone size is not always given. Where it is, it says once, few, many or a class for expanded clones.

v_call: TRBV18
j_call: TRBJ1-2
d_call: .
clone_size: .
cdr3_aa: CASPRQNLNFTLWDYTF
cdr3_nt: TGTGCCAGCCCCCGACAGAACCTTAATTTTACGCTATGGGACTACACCTTC

v_call: TRBV5-1
j_call: TRBJ2-7
d_call: TRBD1
clone_size: .
cdr3_aa: CASSLAGTGAYEQYF
cdr3_nt: TGCGCCAGCAGCTTGGCCGGGACAGGGGCCTACGAGCAGTACTTC

v_call: TRBV5-6
j_call: TRBJ1-2
d_call: .
clone_size: .
cdr3_aa: CASSPPTDSNYGYTF
cdr3_nt: TGTGCCAGCAGCCCACCGACCGACTCCAACTATGGCTACACCTTC

v_call: TRBV19
j_call: TRBJ1-1
d_call: .
clone_size: .
cdr3_aa: CASSFSTLVAFF
cdr3_nt: TGTGCCAGTAGTTTCTCCACCCTGGTAGCTTTCTTT

v_call: TRBV30
j_call: TRBJ1-6
d_call: .
clone_size: .
cdr3_aa: CAWSPGNSPLHF
cdr3_nt: TGTGCCTGGAGTCCCGGGAACTCACCCCTCCACTTT

v_call: TRBV10-1
j_call: TRBJ2-5
d_call: .
clone_size: .
cdr3_aa: CASSESGGKLTQYF
cdr3_nt: TGCGCCAGCAGTGAGTCGGGCGGAAAGCTGACCCAGTACTTC

v_call: TRBV9
j_call: TRBJ2-7
d_call: .
clone_size: once
cdr3_aa: CASSAGTNGVYEQYF
cdr3_nt: TGTGCCAGCAGCGCCGGTACAAACGGGGTCTACGAGCAGTACTTC

v_call: TRBV10-1
j_call: TRBJ1-2
d_call: TRBD1
clone_size: .
cdr3_aa: CASSPGTGGYTF
cdr3_nt: TGCGCCAGCAGTCCCGGGACAGGGGGCTACACCTTC

v_call: TRBV30
j_call: TRBJ2-2
d_call: TRBD2
clone_size: .
cdr3_aa: CAWTPPLPGGPTGELFF
cdr3_nt: TGTGCCTGGACTCCACCACTACCGGGGGGTCCCACCGGGGAGCTGTTTTTT

v_call: TRBV6-5
j_call: TRBJ2-7
d_call: .
clone_size: .
cdr3_aa: CASRPALDNEQYF
cdr3_nt: TGTGCCAGCAGGCCCGCGCTCGACAACGAGCAGTACTTC

v_call: TRBV9
j_call: TRBJ2-5
d_call: TRBD1
clone_size: few
cdr3_aa: CASSRQGQQETQYF
cdr3_nt: TGTGCCAGCAGCCGGCAGGGACAGCAAGAGACCCAGTACTTC

v_call: TRBV2
j_call: TRBJ1-2
d_call: .
clone_size: .
cdr3_aa: CASSVSLGGRGGYTF
cdr3_nt: TGTGCCAGCAGTGTCTCCCTCGGGGGGCGTGGTGGCTACACCTTC

v_call: TRBV2
j_call: TRBJ1-5
d_call: .
clone_size: .
cdr3_aa: CASSEQGSNQPQHF
cdr3_nt: TGTGCCAGCAGTGAACAGGGAAGCAATCAGCCCCAGCATTTT

v_call: TRBV15
j_call: TRBJ2-3
d_call: TRBD1
clone_size: few
cdr3_aa: CATSRRTGGYTDTQYF
cdr3_nt: TGTGCCACCAGCAGACGGACAGGGGGCTATACAGATACGCAGTATTTT

v_call: TRBV4-3
j_call: TRBJ2-3
d_call: .
clone_size: .
cdr3_aa: CASSQGASGRDTQYF
cdr3_nt: TGCGCCAGCAGCCAAGGGGCAAGCGGGCGAGATACGCAGTATTTT

v_call: TRBV14
j_call: TRBJ1-6
d_call: .
clone_size: .
cdr3_aa: CASTPAGDSPLHF
cdr3_nt: TGTGCCAGCACCCCGGCAGGTGATTCACCCCTCCACTTT

v_call: TRBV6-5
j_call: TRBJ2-7
d_call: TRBD2
clone_size: .
cdr3_aa: CASSYPGLAGVYEQYF
cdr3_nt: TGTGCCAGCAGTTACCCGGGACTAGCGGGAGTCTACGAGCAGTACTTC

v_call: TRBV2
j_call: TRBJ2-1
d_call: TRBD2
clone_size: .
cdr3_aa: CASSEWERGYNEQFF
cdr3_nt: TGTGCCAGCAGTGAATGGGAGCGGGGTTACAATGAGCAGTTCTTC

v_call: TRBV5-4
j_call: TRBJ1-4
d_call: .
clone_size: few
cdr3_aa: CASSLGSGVSEKLFF
cdr3_nt: TGTGCCAGCAGCCTAGGGTCCGGGGTTAGTGAAAAACTGTTTTTT

v_call: TRBV7-9
j_call: TRBJ1-2
d_call: .
clone_size: few
cdr3_aa: CASSWRAAYGYTF
cdr3_nt: TGTGCCAGCAGCTGGAGGGCGGCCTATGGCTACACCTTC

v_call: TRBV7-2
j_call: TRBJ1-1
d_call: .
clone_size: .
cdr3_aa: CASRYTRDTGEAFF
cdr3_nt: TGTGCCAGCAGATATACCCGGGACACGGGAGAAGCTTTCTTT

v_call: TRBV6-5
j_call: TRBJ1-5
d_call: .
clone_size: few
cdr3_aa: CASSKQFMSNQPQHF
cdr3_nt: TGTGCCAGCAGTAAACAGTTTATGAGCAATCAGCCCCAGCATTTT

v_call: TRBV28
j_call: TRBJ2-7
d_call: TRBD1
clone_size: few
cdr3_aa: CASSLGTGGHEQYF
cdr3_nt: TGTGCCAGCAGTTTAGGAACAGGGGGCCACGAGCAGTACTTC

v_call: TRBV6-6
j_call: TRBJ1-2
d_call: .
clone_size: .
cdr3_aa: CATAGLYGYTF
cdr3_nt: TGTGCCACCGCAGGGCTATATGGCTACACCTTC

v_call: TRBV15
j_call: TRBJ1-1
d_call: .
clone_size: .
cdr3_aa: CATRSITGSEAFF
cdr3_nt: TGTGCCACCAGATCCATTACAGGCTCTGAAGCTTTCTTT

v_call: TRBV6-6
j_call: TRBJ1-1
d_call: .
clone_size: .
cdr3_aa: CASSHRQLNTEAFF
cdr3_nt: TGTGCCAGCAGCCACCGACAACTGAACACTGAAGCTTTCTTT

v_call: TRBV19
j_call: TRBJ2-1
d_call: TRBD2
clone_size: .
cdr3_aa: CASSTLLAFPNEQFF
cdr3_nt: TGTGCCAGTAGTACCCTACTAGCGTTTCCCAATGAGCAGTTCTTC

v_call: TRBV4-1
j_call: TRBJ1-2
d_call: .
clone_size: .
cdr3_aa: CASSQVFGQGIGYGYTF
cdr3_nt: TGCGCCAGCAGCCAAGTTTTTGGTCAGGGAATCGGCTATGGCTACACCTTC

v_call: TRBV19
j_call: TRBJ1-5
d_call: .
clone_size: .
cdr3_aa: CASSISQAFPQPQHF
cdr3_nt: TGTGCCAGTAGTATAAGCCAGGCCTTCCCTCAGCCCCAGCATTTT

v_call: TRBV10-2
j_call: TRBJ2-7
d_call: .
clone_size: .
cdr3_aa: CASRSPGTGTYEQYF
cdr3_nt: TGCGCCAGCAGATCTCCCGGGACTGGCACCTACGAGCAGTACTTC

v_call: TRBV25-1
j_call: TRBJ1-2
d_call: .
clone_size: .
cdr3_aa: CASNSGGNYGYTF
cdr3_nt: TGTGCCAGCAACTCTGGGGGCAACTATGGCTACACCTTC

v_call: TRBV27
j_call: TRBJ2-5
d_call: TRBD2
clone_size: .
cdr3_aa: CASSLFRGGETQYF
cdr3_nt: TGTGCCAGCAGTTTATTTCGGGGGGGCGAGACCCAGTACTTC

v_call: TRBV2
j_call: TRBJ1-5
d_call: TRBD1
clone_size: few
cdr3_aa: CASFRGLNQPQHF
cdr3_nt: TGTGCCAGCTTTAGGGGGCTGAACCAGCCCCAGCATTTT

v_call: TRBV7-9
j_call: TRBJ2-7
d_call: TRBD2
clone_size: .
cdr3_aa: CASSLASGSYEQYF
cdr3_nt: TGTGCCAGCAGCTTAGCTAGCGGGAGTTACGAGCAGTACTTC

v_call: TRBV4-2
j_call: TRBJ1-4
d_call: TRBD1
clone_size: .
cdr3_aa: CASSLHRGTNEKLFF
cdr3_nt: TGTGCCAGCAGCCTCCACAGGGGGACTAATGAAAAACTGTTTTTT

v_call: TRBV2
j_call: TRBJ1-2
d_call: TRBD1
clone_size: once
cdr3_aa: CASSELQGAANYGYTF
cdr3_nt: TGTGCCAGCAGTGAATTACAGGGGGCGGCTAACTATGGCTACACCTTC

v_call: TRBV29-1
j_call: TRBJ2-3
d_call: TRBD1
clone_size: .
cdr3_aa: CSAGQGTDTQYF
cdr3_nt: TGCAGCGCCGGACAGGGCACAGATACGCAGTATTTT

v_call: TRBV7-9
j_call: TRBJ1-6
d_call: TRBD1
clone_size: once
cdr3_aa: CASGDSFRSPLHF
cdr3_nt: TGTGCCAGCGGGGACAGCTTTAGATCACCCCTCCACTTT

v_call: TRBV4-1
j_call: TRBJ2-7
d_call: .
clone_size: many
cdr3_aa: CASSQSRKSYEQYF
cdr3_nt: TGCGCCAGCAGCCAATCACGAAAGAGCTACGAGCAGTACTTC

v_call: TRBV5-6
j_call: TRBJ2-7
d_call: .
clone_size: .
cdr3_aa: CASSPVYSYEQYF
cdr3_nt: TGTGCCAGCAGTCCCGTGTACTCCTACGAGCAGTACTTC

v_call: TRBV9
j_call: TRBJ2-3
d_call: .
clone_size: once
cdr3_aa: CASSTRTSPGTDTQYF
cdr3_nt: TGTGCCAGCAGCACACGGACATCGCCCGGGACAGATACGCAGTATTTT

v_call: TRBV5-1
j_call: TRBJ1-2
d_call: .
clone_size: .
cdr3_aa: CASSLDGVYGYTF
cdr3_nt: TGCGCCAGCAGCCTCGACGGGGTCTATGGCTACACCTTC

v_call: TRBV4-3
j_call: TRBJ2-1
d_call: .
clone_size: .
cdr3_aa: CASSQDIRSSYNEQFF
cdr3_nt: TGCGCCAGCAGCCAAGATATCCGGAGCTCCTACAATGAGCAGTTCTTC

v_call: TRBV29-1
j_call: TRBJ1-2
d_call: TRBD1
clone_size: few
cdr3_aa: CSVGMTGGGYTF
cdr3_nt: TGCAGCGTTGGAATGACAGGGGGCGGCTACACCTTC

v_call: TRBV9
j_call: TRBJ2-1
d_call: .
clone_size: .
cdr3_aa: CASSAISGTSYNEQFF
cdr3_nt: TGTGCCAGCAGCGCCATCTCCGGGACTTCCTACAATGAGCAGTTCTTC

v_call: TRBV7-7
j_call: TRBJ2-5
d_call: .
clone_size: .
cdr3_aa: CASSKALEETQYF
cdr3_nt: TGTGCCAGCAGCAAAGCACTAGAAGAGACCCAGTACTTC

v_call: TRBV6-6
j_call: TRBJ1-3
d_call: .
clone_size: .
cdr3_aa: CASSQGTAGNTIYF
cdr3_nt: TGTGCCAGCAGCCAGGGTACGGCTGGAAACACCATATATTTT

v_call: TRBV5-1
j_call: TRBJ1-3
d_call: TRBD1
clone_size: .
cdr3_aa: CASSWGTGLAGNTIYF
cdr3_nt: TGCGCCAGCAGCTGGGGGACAGGGTTAGCTGGAAACACCATATATTTT

v_call: TRBV5-6
j_call: TRBJ2-5
d_call: TRBD2
clone_size: .
cdr3_aa: CASDLMIAGGFETQYF
cdr3_nt: TGTGCCAGCGACTTAATGATAGCGGGGGGTTTCGAGACCCAGTACTTC

v_call: TRBV6-1
j_call: TRBJ2-5
d_call: .
clone_size: once
cdr3_aa: CASRALKGETQYF
cdr3_nt: TGTGCCAGCAGGGCGTTGAAGGGGGAGACCCAGTACTTC

v_call: TRBV30
j_call: TRBJ1-4
d_call: .
clone_size: .
cdr3_aa: CAWSIQGIGATNEKLFF
cdr3_nt: TGTGCCTGGAGTATCCAAGGGATTGGGGCAACTAATGAAAAACTGTTTTTT